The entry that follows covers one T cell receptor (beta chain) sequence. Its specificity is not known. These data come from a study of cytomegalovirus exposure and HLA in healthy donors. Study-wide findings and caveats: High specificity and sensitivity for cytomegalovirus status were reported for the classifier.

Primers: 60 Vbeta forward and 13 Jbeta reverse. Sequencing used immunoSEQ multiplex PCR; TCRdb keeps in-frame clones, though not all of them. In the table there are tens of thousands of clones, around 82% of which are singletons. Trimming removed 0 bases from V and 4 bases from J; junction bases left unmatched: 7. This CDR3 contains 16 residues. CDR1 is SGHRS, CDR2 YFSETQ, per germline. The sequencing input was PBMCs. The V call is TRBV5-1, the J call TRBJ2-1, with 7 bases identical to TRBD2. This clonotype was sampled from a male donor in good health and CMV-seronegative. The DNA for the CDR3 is TGCGCCAGCAGCTTGGAGTCTAGCGGCTCTTACAATGAGCAGTTCTTC. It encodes CASSLESSGSYNEQFF.